The entry below describes one T cell receptor (beta chain). This sample was taken from a study of blood T cell repertoires in COVID-19. Looking at the study overall: The United States, Italy and Spain supplied acute and convalescent COVID-19 samples. Sample material is recorded as cDNA or gDNA derived from T cells, B-cell-depleted T cells, or PBMCs.

Trimming removed 2 bases from V and 3 bases from J, with 18 bases in between. The germline CDR1 and CDR2 sequences are MNHEY and SMNVEV (reference sequence). The CDR3 loop spans 17 amino acids. Original data processing: Estimated nucleated cell counts came from reference gene primer amplification. Sequencing used immunoSEQ multiplex PCR; TCRdb keeps in-frame clones, though not all of them. For V, J and clone size, that table is used; D and trimming come from the DNA. The sample yields around 190,000 clones, 86% seen once. V usage is TRBV27 and J usage is TRBJ2-3, with D perhaps TRBD2 (6 bases). The clonotype originates from a man between 65 and 85 years old with active or convalescent COVID-19. Sequencing used peripheral blood. In DNA, the CDR3 is TGTGCCAGCAGTTTAGGCGGGACCCAAAGGCGGACAGATACGCAGTATTTT. Translated, it gives CASSLGGTQRRTDTQYF.